This is a list of T cell receptor beta chains from one sample in a study of T cells in Graves' hyperthyroidism and ophthalmopathy. Via MiXCR, TCRdb re-called the multiplex PCR reads, giving one row per CDR3 protein. This sample yields approximately 430,000 distinct CDR3 sequences, of which around 15% are seen a single time; roughly 13% belongs to the top ten. Sequencing was performed on blood. These receptors came from a man between 18 and 35 years old with Graves' ophthalmopathy. Each CDR3 is given without its conserved first and last residue. Fields, in order: CDR3 length, J gene, V gene, CDR3 protein.

10 TRBJ2-1 TRBV7-9 ASRTGVYEQF
12 TRBJ2-2 TRBV11-3 AVRLATNTGELF
14 TRBJ2-6 TRBV2 ASSVRQGTGANVLT
12 TRBJ2-2 TRBV11-2 ASSLGRDTGEPF
12 TRBJ1-1 TRBV13 ASSLGMRNTEAF
14 TRBJ2-5 TRBV12-3/TRBV12-4 ASSLLGTQPQETQY
15 TRBJ2-3 TRBV5-5 ASSRLAGTSSTDTQY
14 TRBJ2-5 TRBV12-3/TRBV12-4 ASSSRDRAWKQTQY
11 TRBJ1-2 TRBV10-3 ATADSLRYGYT
11 TRBJ1-1 TRBV2 ASGNQGNTEAF
14 TRBJ2-5 TRBV6-9 ASSYTPGGSQETQY
10 TRBJ2-3 TRBV7-8 AGTDDTDTQY
11 TRBJ1-3 TRBV7-2 ASSLNRGNTIY
11 TRBJ2-7 TRBV30 AWSVGFSYEQY
13 TRBJ2-7 TRBV7-9 ASSWGLIRNHEQY
10 TRBJ1-2 TRBV19 ASSIEATGYT
13 TRBJ2-1 TRBV6-2/TRBV6-3 ASSYSPFSYNGQF
14 TRBJ2-4 TRBV5-1 ASSLALDLAKNIQY